These T cell receptor beta chains were read from a single sample in a study of blood T cell repertoires in COVID-19. Produced via immunoSEQ multiplex PCR; TCRdb's table is partial and in-frame only. Counted here are roughly 180,000 clones, 81% occurring once; the ten biggest clones make up roughly 6%. Sequences were obtained from PBMCs or T cells enriched from blood (not recorded which). These receptors were obtained from a woman in her thirties or forties with acute COVID-19. CDR3s include the opening cysteine and the closing phenylalanine or tryptophan. D genes are given only for firm matches. The size of a clone is reported for some rows only, either as once, few or many, or as a class for expanded clones.

V,size,D,J,CDR3,DNA
TRBV19,.,TRBD2,TRBJ2-1,CASSIMLAGDEQFF,TGTGCCAGTAGTATTATGTTAGCGGGCGATGAGCAGTTCTTC
TRBV5-1,.,.,TRBJ1-2,CASSLGSRFFYGYTF,TGCGCCAGCAGCTTGGGGTCGAGGTTCTTCTATGGCTACACCTTC
TRBV7-9,.,.,TRBJ2-1,CASSLRAVGYNEQFF,TGTGCCAGCAGCTTACGAGCGGTGGGCTACAATGAGCAGTTCTTC
TRBV7-2,.,.,TRBJ1-1,CASSFTRNTEAFF,TGTGCCAGCAGCTTTACCAGGAACACTGAAGCTTTCTTT
TRBV3-1/TRBV3-2,.,.,TRBJ2-1,CASSQDLGKRNYNEQFF,TGTGCCAGCAGCCAAGATTTGGGAAAGCGGAACTACAATGAGCAGTTCTTC
TRBV18,.,.,TRBJ2-1,CASSPRTVNEQFF,TGTGCCAGCTCGCCCCGGACAGTCAATGAGCAGTTCTTC
TRBV11-2,.,TRBD2,TRBJ2-3,CASSPSVGRGGRDF,TGTGCCAGCAGCCCCAGCGTTGGACGGGGGGGGCGAGATTTT
TRBV7-2,many,TRBD1,TRBJ1-5,CASSSRTGSNQPQHF,TGTGCCAGCAGCTCCCGGACAGGGAGCAATCAGCCCCAGCATTTT
TRBV11-3,.,TRBD2,TRBJ2-5,CASSSGTSMETQYF,TGTGCCAGCAGCTCCGGGACTAGCATGGAGACCCAGTACTTC
TRBV5-1,.,.,TRBJ1-2,CASSDQDPIADGYTF,TGCGCCAGCAGCGACCAGGACCCCATAGCGGATGGCTACACCTTC
TRBV27,few,TRBD1,TRBJ2-2,CASSTGGTGELFF,TGTGCCAGCAGTACAGGGGGGACCGGGGAGCTGTTTTTT
TRBV5-6,.,.,TRBJ1-1,CASSANLQGWGTEAFF,TGTGCCAGCAGCGCTAACCTCCAGGGGTGGGGCACTGAAGCTTTCTTT
TRBV7-8,.,TRBD1,TRBJ2-3,CASSQSGTGQDTQYF,TGTGCCAGCAGCCAGTCCGGGACAGGGCAAGATACGCAGTATTTT
TRBV7-8,.,TRBD2,TRBJ2-5,CASSLAGLAGVETQYF,TGTGCCAGCAGCTTAGCGGGACTAGCGGGAGTAGAGACCCAGTACTTC
TRBV6-8,.,TRBD2,TRBJ2-7,CASSNRTSGRIPSYEQYF,TGTGCCAGCAGCAACAGGACTAGCGGGAGGATCCCCTCCTACGAGCAGTACTTC
TRBV7-9,.,TRBD1,TRBJ2-7,CASSSGTGGNYEQYF,TGTGCCAGCAGCTCCGGGACAGGGGGTAATTACGAGCAGTACTTC
TRBV9,.,TRBD1,TRBJ1-1,CASSVTGGTEAFF,TGTGCCAGCAGCGTCACAGGGGGTACTGAAGCTTTCTTT
TRBV5-1,.,.,TRBJ1-1,CASSLYTGGSDTKAFF,TGCGCCAGCAGCTTATATACAGGAGGGAGCGACACTAAAGCTTTCTTT
TRBV27,.,TRBD2,TRBJ2-1,CASAGVSYNEQFF,TGTGCCAGCGCGGGAGTGTCTTACAATGAGCAGTTCTTC
TRBV6-5,once,TRBD1,TRBJ1-6,CASRGQGDNSPLHF,TGTGCCAGCAGAGGACAGGGGGACAATTCACCCCTCCACTTT
TRBV9,once,.,TRBJ1-1,CASSVVQVPLNTEAFF,TGTGCCAGCAGCGTAGTCCAGGTCCCCCTTAACACTGAAGCTTTCTTT
TRBV4-1,.,.,TRBJ2-1,CASRDSQNEQFF,TGCGCCAGCCGGGACTCCCAAAATGAGCAGTTCTTC
TRBV27,.,TRBD2,TRBJ2-2,CASSSRLAAGELFF,TGTGCCAGCAGTTCCAGACTAGCCGCCGGGGAGCTGTTTTTT
TRBV11-1,few,.,TRBJ1-1,CASSLFTRAEAFF,TGTGCCAGCAGCCTCTTTACGAGAGCTGAAGCTTTCTTT
TRBV3-1/TRBV3-2,.,TRBD2,TRBJ2-5,CASSPSGLEETQYF,TGTGCCAGCAGCCCTAGCGGACTCGAGGAGACCCAGTACTTC
TRBV30,few,TRBD2,TRBJ2-2,CAWSVPTSGFTGELFF,TGTGCCTGGAGTGTACCCACTAGCGGGTTCACCGGGGAGCTGTTTTTT
TRBV28,.,.,TRBJ2-1,CASFGVYNEQFF,TGTGCCAGCTTCGGGGTTTACAATGAGCAGTTCTTC
TRBV5-1,.,.,TRBJ2-5,CASSFPGETQYF,TGCGCCAGCAGCTTTCCGGGGGAGACCCAGTACTTC
TRBV5-1,.,.,TRBJ1-1,CASSLGIVSLNTEAFF,TGCGCCAGCAGCCTAGGAATAGTTTCCCTGAACACTGAAGCTTTCTTT
TRBV5-1,.,.,TRBJ1-1,CASSLLAGYTEAFF,TGCGCCAGCAGCTTGCTTGCAGGGTACACTGAAGCTTTCTTT
TRBV7-6,.,TRBD1,TRBJ1-2,CASSPTGNYGYTF,TGTGCCAGCAGCCCGACAGGGAACTATGGCTACACCTTC
TRBV25-1,few,TRBD2,TRBJ2-4,CASSGPSGRALDIQYF,TGTGCCAGCAGTGGACCTAGCGGGAGGGCCTTGGACATTCAGTACTTC
TRBV11-3,.,TRBD2,TRBJ2-1,CASSSTSSGRYNEQFF,TGTGCCAGCAGCTCCACATCTAGCGGGAGATACAATGAGCAGTTCTTC
TRBV13,.,.,TRBJ2-3,CASAPRRGLTDTQYF,TGTGCCAGCGCCCCCCGGAGAGGACTTACAGATACGCAGTATTTT
TRBV9,.,.,TRBJ2-5,CASSVGAINQETQYF,TGTGCCAGCAGCGTAGGGGCGATAAACCAAGAGACCCAGTACTTC
TRBV19,.,.,TRBJ2-1,CASSHSDSNEQFF,TGTGCCAGTAGTCATTCGGACAGCAATGAGCAGTTCTTC
TRBV14,.,TRBD2,TRBJ2-1,CASSLSGLDRNYNEQFF,TGTGCCAGCAGCCTATCGGGACTAGATAGAAACTACAATGAGCAGTTCTTC
TRBV6-5,.,TRBD1,TRBJ1-2,CASLRDRVNGYTF,TGTGCCAGCCTGAGGGACAGGGTCAATGGCTACACCTTC
TRBV19,.,TRBD2,TRBJ2-1,CASSITVGTSGRGNEQFF,TGTGCCAGTAGTATAACAGTCGGGACTAGCGGGAGGGGAAATGAGCAGTTCTTC
TRBV30,.,.,TRBJ1-1,CACLGELELAFF,TGTGCCTGCCTTGGGGAGCTCGAGTTAGCTTTCTTT
TRBV5-6,.,.,TRBJ2-3,CASITRGFTDTQYF,TGTGCCAGCATCACCAGGGGCTTCACAGATACGCAGTATTTT
TRBV6-5,.,.,TRBJ2-7,CASSYYSSYEQYF,TGTGCCAGCAGTTACTACAGCTCCTACGAGCAGTACTTC
TRBV19,once,.,TRBJ2-1,CASGFGGRSHNEQFF,TGTGCCAGCGGTTTCGGGGGGCGCTCCCACAATGAGCAGTTCTTC
TRBV4-1,.,TRBD2,TRBJ2-3,CASSQDGLAGRRGYDTQYF,TGCGCCAGCAGCCAAGATGGCCTAGCGGGACGAAGGGGATACGATACGCAGTATTTT
TRBV7-2,.,.,TRBJ2-5,CASSAYFQVVASETQYF,TGTGCCAGCAGCGCGTACTTCCAGGTCGTCGCTTCTGAGACCCAGTACTTC
TRBV5-1,.,TRBD1,TRBJ2-1,CASSATGDEQFF,TGCGCCAGCAGCGCGACAGGGGATGAGCAGTTCTTC
TRBV19,.,.,TRBJ1-4,CASRPTGRGEKLFF,TGTGCCAGTAGACCGACAGGCCGTGGTGAAAAACTGTTTTTT
TRBV19,few,.,TRBJ1-1,CAAREDGGADTEAFF,TGTGCCGCGAGGGAGGACGGGGGGGCTGACACTGAAGCTTTCTTT
TRBV7-2,once,.,TRBJ1-2,CASSFYSPNYGYTF,TGTGCCAGCAGCTTCTACTCACCGAACTATGGCTACACCTTC
TRBV6-5,.,.,TRBJ2-4,CASSLLAADIQYF,TGTGCCAGCAGTCTCTTGGCGGCGGACATTCAGTACTTC
TRBV5-4,once,.,TRBJ2-5,CASSYYGGLGETQYF,TGTGCCAGCAGCTATTACGGGGGGCTTGGAGAGACCCAGTACTTC
TRBV5-5,once,.,TRBJ1-5,CASSLDTNNQPQHF,TGTGCCAGCAGCTTGGATACTAACAATCAGCCCCAGCATTTT
TRBV19,once,.,TRBJ2-5,CASNPQGGETQYF,TGTGCCAGTAACCCCCAGGGAGGTGAGACCCAGTACTTC
TRBV13,.,TRBD2,TRBJ2-1,CASSSSGSSYNEQFF,TGTGCCAGCAGCTCGAGCGGGAGTTCATACAATGAGCAGTTCTTC
TRBV7-8,.,TRBD2,TRBJ2-2,CASSFPRLAGTGELFF,TGTGCCAGCAGCTTCCCCCGGCTAGCGGGTACCGGGGAGCTGTTTTTT
TRBV6-1,few,TRBD1,TRBJ1-3,CASSGENDRGFSGNTIYF,TGTGCCAGCAGTGGTGAAAATGACAGGGGTTTCTCTGGAAACACCATATATTTT
TRBV7-9,.,.,TRBJ1-5,CASSPLAGNNQPQHF,TGTGCCAGCAGCCCTCTGGCAGGGAACAATCAGCCCCAGCATTTT